The T cell receptor (beta chain) under discussion was sequenced for a study of cytomegalovirus exposure and HLA in healthy donors. In the study overall: About 85 million unique TCRs from HLA-typed donors were held in an early release of data. General study results and limits: As confirmed in vitro, a few CMV-associated chains were specific for CMV antigens. Listed as cytomegalovirus-associated were roughly 180 TCR beta chains.

This CDR3 spans 17 amino acids. Germline values: CDR1 SGHRS, CDR2 YFSETQ. The trim removed 0 bases at V and 3 bases at J, leaving 7 bases unmatched. The sample holds one count of this clone. Its antigen remains unidentified. 13 Jbeta primers and 60 Vbeta primers were used for the PCR. The data were produced by immunoSEQ multiplex PCR, yet TCRdb's version contains in-frame clones alone and is incomplete. The sample has under 200,000 clones, around 77% seen once; the top ten hold roughly 2.3%. The source is a man in his fifties or sixties in good health and CMV-seronegative. The V call is TRBV5-1, the J call TRBJ1-1, with 11 bases that match TRBD1. Sequenced input: PBMCs. The CDR3 is CASSLALWDRGDTEAFF. In DNA, the CDR3 is TGCGCCAGCAGCTTGGCCCTATGGGACAGGGGGGACACTGAAGCTTTCTTT.